Presented here are 11 T cell receptor beta chains from one specimen sequenced in a study of T cells in Graves' hyperthyroidism and ophthalmopathy. The investigators amplified TCR beta CDR3 regions from RNA transcripts. The HTBI primer set was used in a first-round RT-PCR of the TCR CDR3. TCRdb ran MiXCR on the multiplex PCR reads and lists one entry per CDR3 protein. The repertoire holds 160,000 or so distinct CDR3 sequences, with about 9.4% as singletons. Sequencing was done on a sample of blood. These receptors originate from a woman under 30 with Graves' hyperthyroidism that later progressed to Graves' ophthalmopathy.

This clonotype showed up many times. This chain connects TRBV28 to TRBJ2-7; TRBD1 aligns across 7 bases. The germline CDR1 and CDR2 sequences are MDHEN and SYDVKM. Germline trimming cut 2 bases from V and 3 bases from J; bases unmatched to any gene: 4. The CDR3 spans 14 residues. The DNA for the CDR3 is TGTGCCAGCAGTTTACCCGGGACAGTCTACGAGCAGTACTTC. It encodes CASSLPGTVYEQYF.

This clonotype was counted ten times or more. This chain joins TRBV11-3 and TRBJ2-7, with D possibly TRBD2 on 5 matching bases. Germline values: CDR1 SGHNT, CDR2 YENEEA. The CDR3 has 13 amino acids. The V and J ends lost 0 bases and 6 bases respectively, with 9 bases between them. This chain's CDR3 is CASSLDPGGEQYF. CDR3 DNA: TGTGCCAGCAGCTTAGATCCCGGAGGCGAGCAGTACTTC.

This clonotype was observed at least ten times. The chain carries TRBV18 and TRBJ2-3; TRBD1 is a possible D gene (6 bases). V was cut by 6 bases and J by 4 bases, with 14 bases left in between. CDR3 size: 14 residues. Germline CDR1 KGHSH, CDR2 LQKENI. The CDR3 sequence is CASSVSGDADTQYF. The DNA of the CDR3 is TGTGCCAGCTCGGTTTCAGGGGACGCAGATACGCAGTATTTT.

The chain employs TRBV6-1 and TRBJ1-5; tentative D call: TRBD1 (5 bases). The CDR3 runs to 13 residues. Germline CDR1 is MNHNS and CDR2 is SASEGT. V dropped 6 bases and J dropped 6 bases, with 12 bases sitting between them. CDR3 sequence reads: CASRLGGGQPQHF. Here the CDR3 DNA reads TGTGCCAGCAGATTGGGGGGGGGTCAGCCCCAGCATTTT.

Here the CDR3 reads CASSPPGSNQPQHF. For the CDR3, the DNA is TGTGCCAGCTCACCACCGGGTAGCAATCAGCCCCAGCATTTT. J is TRBJ1-5 and V is TRBV18; D call uncertain. Per germline, CDR1 KGHSH and CDR2 LQKENI. The CDR3 runs to 14 residues. Trimming left V 0 bases short and J 0 bases short, with 3 bases between. Combining the CDR3 with reference TRBV18 and TRBJ1-5 gives the whole variable domain NAGVMQNPRHLVRRRGQEARLRCSPMKGHSHVYWYRQLPEEGLKFMVYLQKENIIDESGMPKERFSAEFPKEGPSILRIQQVVRGDSAAYFCASSPPGSNQPQHFGDGTRLSIL.

This clonotype was detected ten times or more. V usage is TRBV7-2 and J usage is TRBJ2-2, with 8 bases aligning to TRBD2. Germline CDR1 is SGHTA and CDR2 is FQGNSA. This CDR3 is built from 16 residues. V shed 0 bases and J 6 bases; nucleotides not matched to a gene: 6. The CDR3, as DNA: TGTGCCAGCAGCTTAGCAGCGGGGGTTATCTCCGGGGAGCTGTTTTTT. This sequence encodes CASSLAAGVISGELFF.

This clonotype was found many times. This chain links TRBV10-2 with TRBJ1-5, with D hard to call. V lost 6 bases, J lost 4 bases, and 10 bases lay in between. The length of the CDR3 is 13 residues. Germline V gene data show CDR1 as WSHSY and CDR2 as SAAADI. The CDR3, as DNA: TGCGCCAGCAGGATGGGTCGAAATCAGCCCCAGCATTTT. It codes for CASRMGRNQPQHF.

There are many counts of this clonotype. The chain uses TRBV30 and TRBJ1-1; the D is unclear. This CDR3 comprises 12 residues. V dropped 3 bases and J dropped 0 bases, with 5 bases sitting between them. Germline lookup yields CDR1 GTSNPN and CDR2 SVGIG (reference sequence). The CDR3 sequence: CAWSHMNTEAFF. CDR3 nucleotide sequence: TGTGCCTGGAGCCACATGAACACTGAAGCTTTCTTT.

This clonotype has a handful of counts. The V and J genes are TRBV4-2 and TRBJ1-4; TRBD1 matches 9 bases. Unmatched junction bases numbered 6, after V lost 5 bases and J lost 2 bases. In germline, CDR1 is LGHNA, CDR2 YNFKEQ. The CDR3 runs 16 residues. The CDR3 sequence: CASSLQGAGTNEKLFF. The CDR3 DNA reads as TGTGCCAGCAGCTTACAGGGGGCTGGCACTAATGAAAAACTGTTTTTT.

This clonotype was picked up many times. J is TRBJ2-1 and V is TRBV24-1; D ambiguous. The CDR3 has 12 residues. Germline CDR1 KGHDR, CDR2 SFDVKD. V was trimmed by 5 bases and J by 6 bases, leaving 7 bases between them. DNA of the CDR3: TGTGCCACCAGTGCCAGGTTCAATGAGCAGTTCTTC. This encodes CATSARFNEQFF.

To note about this clonotype: The CDR3 carries no conserved terminal phenylalanine or tryptophan, so it likely arises from a read error. J is TRBJ2-3 and V is TRBV11-2; TRBD2 might be the D (5 bases). V lost 5 bases, J lost 3 bases, and 15 bases lay in between. Germline CDR1 reads SGHAT; CDR2 reads FQNNGV. The length of the CDR3 is 15 residues. CDR3 nucleotides: TGTGCCAGCAGCGTGCTTGGCCCGGGGACAGATACGCAGTATCTT. Protein product: CASSVLGPGTDTQYL.